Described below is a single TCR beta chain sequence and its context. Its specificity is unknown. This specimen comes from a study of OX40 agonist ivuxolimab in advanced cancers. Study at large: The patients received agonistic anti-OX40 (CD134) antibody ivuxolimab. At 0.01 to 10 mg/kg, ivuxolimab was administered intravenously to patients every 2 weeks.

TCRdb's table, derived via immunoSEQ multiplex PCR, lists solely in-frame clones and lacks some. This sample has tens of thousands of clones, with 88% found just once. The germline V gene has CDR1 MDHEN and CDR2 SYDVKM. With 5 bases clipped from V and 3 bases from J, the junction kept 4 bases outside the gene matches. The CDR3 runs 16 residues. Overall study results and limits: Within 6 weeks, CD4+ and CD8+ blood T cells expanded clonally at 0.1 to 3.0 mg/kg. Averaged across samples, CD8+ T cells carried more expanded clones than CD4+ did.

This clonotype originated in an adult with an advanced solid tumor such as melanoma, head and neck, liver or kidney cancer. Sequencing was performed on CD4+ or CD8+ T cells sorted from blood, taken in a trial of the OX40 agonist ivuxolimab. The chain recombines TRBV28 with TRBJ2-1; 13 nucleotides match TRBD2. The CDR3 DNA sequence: TGTGCCAGCAGTGAGGGACTAGCGGGACTCTACAATGAGCAGTTCTTC. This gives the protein CASSEGLAGLYNEQFF.